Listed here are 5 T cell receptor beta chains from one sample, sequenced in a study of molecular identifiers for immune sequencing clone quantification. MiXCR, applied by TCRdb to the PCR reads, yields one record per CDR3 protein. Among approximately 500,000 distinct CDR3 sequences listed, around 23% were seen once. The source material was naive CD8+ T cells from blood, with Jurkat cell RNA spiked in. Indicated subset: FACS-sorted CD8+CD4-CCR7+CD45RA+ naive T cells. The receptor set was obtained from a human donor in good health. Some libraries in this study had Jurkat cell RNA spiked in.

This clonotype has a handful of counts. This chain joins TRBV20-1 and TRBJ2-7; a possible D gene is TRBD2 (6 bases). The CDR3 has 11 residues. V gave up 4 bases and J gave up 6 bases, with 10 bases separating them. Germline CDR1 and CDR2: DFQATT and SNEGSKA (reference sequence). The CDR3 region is CSATWGGEQYF. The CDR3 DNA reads TGCAGTGCTACGTGGGGAGGCGAGCAGTACTTC.

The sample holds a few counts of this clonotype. CDR3 loop: CASSPGTRESVYEQYF. Written as DNA, the CDR3 is TGTGCCAGCAGCCCTGGAACGCGGGAGTCAGTCTACGAGCAGTACTTC. This sequence joins TRBV5-6 and TRBJ2-7; 7 positions match TRBD2. V lost 4 bases and J lost 3; bases outside the gene matches: 13. The CDR3 is 16 amino acids. Per the germline V gene, CDR1 is SGHDT and CDR2 is YYEEEE.

This CDR3 reads CSASEGQGIIRNTEAFF. The CDR3 coding sequence is TGCAGTGCTAGTGAGGGACAGGGGATTATCCGGAACACTGAAGCTTTCTTT. The J gene is TRBJ1-1, the V gene TRBV20-1; 10 bases line up with TRBD1. The ends lost 3 bases at V and 1 base at J; junction bases unmatched: 11. CDR1 and CDR2 (germline): DFQATT, SNEGSKA (reference sequence). The CDR3 extends over 17 amino acids.

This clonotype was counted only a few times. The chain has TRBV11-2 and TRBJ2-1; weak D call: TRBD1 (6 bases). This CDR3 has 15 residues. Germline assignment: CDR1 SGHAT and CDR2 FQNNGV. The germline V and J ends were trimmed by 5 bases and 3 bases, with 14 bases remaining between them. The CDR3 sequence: CASSVRDTFYNEQFF. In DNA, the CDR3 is TGTGCCAGCAGCGTTCGGGACACCTTCTACAATGAGCAGTTCTTC.

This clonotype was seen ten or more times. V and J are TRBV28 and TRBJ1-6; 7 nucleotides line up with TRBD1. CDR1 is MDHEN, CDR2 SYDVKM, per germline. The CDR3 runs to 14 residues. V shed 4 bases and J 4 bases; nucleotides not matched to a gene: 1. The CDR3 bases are TGTGCCAGCAGTTGGGACAGTTATAATTCACCCCTCCACTTT. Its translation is CASSWDSYNSPLHF.